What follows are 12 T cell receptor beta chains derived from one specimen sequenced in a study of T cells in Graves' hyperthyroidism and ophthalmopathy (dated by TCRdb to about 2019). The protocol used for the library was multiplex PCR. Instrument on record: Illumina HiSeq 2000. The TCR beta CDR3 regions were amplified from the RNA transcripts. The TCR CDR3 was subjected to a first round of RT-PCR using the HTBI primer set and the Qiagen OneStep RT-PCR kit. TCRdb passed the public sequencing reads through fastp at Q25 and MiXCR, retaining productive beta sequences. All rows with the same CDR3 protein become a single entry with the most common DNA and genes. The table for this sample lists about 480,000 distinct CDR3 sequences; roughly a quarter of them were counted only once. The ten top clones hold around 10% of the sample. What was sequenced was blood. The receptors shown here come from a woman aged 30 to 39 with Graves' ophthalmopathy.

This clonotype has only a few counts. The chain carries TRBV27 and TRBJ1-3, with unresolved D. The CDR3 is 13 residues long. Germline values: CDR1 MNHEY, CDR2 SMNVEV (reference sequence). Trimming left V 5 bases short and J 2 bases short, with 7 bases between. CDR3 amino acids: CASSGSAGNTIYF. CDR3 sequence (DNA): TGTGCCAGCAGTGGCAGTGCTGGAAACACCATATATTTT.

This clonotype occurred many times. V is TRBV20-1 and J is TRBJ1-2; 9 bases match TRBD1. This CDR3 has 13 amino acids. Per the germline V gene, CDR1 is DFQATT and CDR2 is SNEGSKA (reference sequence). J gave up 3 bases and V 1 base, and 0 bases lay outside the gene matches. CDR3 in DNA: TGCAGTGCTAGAGGACAGGGGGACTATGGCTACACCTTC. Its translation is CSARGQGDYGYTF.

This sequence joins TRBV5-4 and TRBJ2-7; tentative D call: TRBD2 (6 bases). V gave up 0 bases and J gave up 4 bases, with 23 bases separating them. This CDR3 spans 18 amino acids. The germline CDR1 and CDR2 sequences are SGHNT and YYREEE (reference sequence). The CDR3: CASSLGSAEGSNRYEQYF. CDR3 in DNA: TGTGCCAGCAGCTTGGGGTCCGCGGAGGGCAGTAATCGGTACGAGCAGTACTTC.

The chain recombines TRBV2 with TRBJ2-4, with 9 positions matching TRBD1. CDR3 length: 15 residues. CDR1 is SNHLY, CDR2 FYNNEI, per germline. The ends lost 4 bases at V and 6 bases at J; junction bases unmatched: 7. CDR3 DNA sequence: TGTGCCAGCAGTGCAGGACAGGGGAGTCGAAACATTCAGTACTTC. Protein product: CASSAGQGSRNIQYF.

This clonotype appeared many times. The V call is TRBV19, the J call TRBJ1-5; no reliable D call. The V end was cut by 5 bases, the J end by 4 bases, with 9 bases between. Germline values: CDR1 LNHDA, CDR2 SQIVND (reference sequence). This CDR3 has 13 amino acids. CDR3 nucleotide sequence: TGTGCCAGTAGTGACGGAAAAAATCAGCCCCAGCATTTT. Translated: CASSDGKNQPQHF.

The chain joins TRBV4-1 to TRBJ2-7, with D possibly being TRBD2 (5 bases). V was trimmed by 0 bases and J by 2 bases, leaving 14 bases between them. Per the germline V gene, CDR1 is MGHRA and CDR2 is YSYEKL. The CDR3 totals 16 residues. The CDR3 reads CASSQDRGFFTYEQYF. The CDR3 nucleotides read TGCGCCAGCAGCCAAGATCGGGGATTTTTTACCTACGAGCAGTACTTC.

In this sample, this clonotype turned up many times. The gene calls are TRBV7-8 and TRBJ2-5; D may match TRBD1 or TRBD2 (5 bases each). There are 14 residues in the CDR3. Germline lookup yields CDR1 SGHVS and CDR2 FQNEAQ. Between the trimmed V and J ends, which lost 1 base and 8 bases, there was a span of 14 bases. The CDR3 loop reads CASSLVRGRGTQYF. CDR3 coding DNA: TGTGCCAGCAGCTTAGTTCGGGGCCGGGGAACCCAGTACTTC.

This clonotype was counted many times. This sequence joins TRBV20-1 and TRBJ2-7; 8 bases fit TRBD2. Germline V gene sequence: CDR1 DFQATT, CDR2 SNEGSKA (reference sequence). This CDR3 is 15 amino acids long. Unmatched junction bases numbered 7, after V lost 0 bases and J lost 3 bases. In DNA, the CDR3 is TGCAGTGCTAGAGATCATTTAGCGGGGATCTACGAGCAGTACTTC. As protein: CSARDHLAGIYEQYF.

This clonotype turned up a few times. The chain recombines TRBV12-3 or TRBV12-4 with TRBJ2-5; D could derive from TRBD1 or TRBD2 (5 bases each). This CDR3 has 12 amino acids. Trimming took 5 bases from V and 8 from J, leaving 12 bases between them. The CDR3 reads CASSPEGPTQYF. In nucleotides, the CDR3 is TGTGCCAGCAGTCCCGAGGGACCCACCCAGTACTTC.

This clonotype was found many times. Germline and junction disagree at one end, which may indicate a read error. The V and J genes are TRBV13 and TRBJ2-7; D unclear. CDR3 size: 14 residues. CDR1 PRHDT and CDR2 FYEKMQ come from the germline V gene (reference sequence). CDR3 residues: CASSVGRRDYEQYF. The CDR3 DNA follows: TGTGCCAGCAGCGTAGGACGCAGAGATTACGAGCAGTACTTC.

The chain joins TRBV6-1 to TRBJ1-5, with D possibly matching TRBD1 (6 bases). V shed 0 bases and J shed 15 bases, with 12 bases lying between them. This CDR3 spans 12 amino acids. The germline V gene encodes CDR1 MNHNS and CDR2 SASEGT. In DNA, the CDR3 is TGTGCCAGCAGTGAAGCGGGACACCTAAGGCATTTT. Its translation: CASSEAGHLRHF.

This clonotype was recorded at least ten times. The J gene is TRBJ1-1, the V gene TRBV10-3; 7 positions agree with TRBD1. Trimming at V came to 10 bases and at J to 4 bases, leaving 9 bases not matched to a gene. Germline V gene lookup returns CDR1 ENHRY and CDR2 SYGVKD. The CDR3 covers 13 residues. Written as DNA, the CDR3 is TGTGCCACGACAGGGCAATATGCCACTGAAGCTTTCTTT. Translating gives CATTGQYATEAFF.